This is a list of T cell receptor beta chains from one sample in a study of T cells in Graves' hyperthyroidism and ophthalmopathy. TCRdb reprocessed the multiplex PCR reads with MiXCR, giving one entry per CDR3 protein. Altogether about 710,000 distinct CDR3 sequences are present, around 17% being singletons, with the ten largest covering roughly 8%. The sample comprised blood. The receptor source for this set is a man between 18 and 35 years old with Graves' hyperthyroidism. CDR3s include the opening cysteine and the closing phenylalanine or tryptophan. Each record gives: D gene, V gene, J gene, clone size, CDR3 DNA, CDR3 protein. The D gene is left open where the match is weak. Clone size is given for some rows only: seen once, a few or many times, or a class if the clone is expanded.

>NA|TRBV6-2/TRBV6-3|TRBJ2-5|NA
TGTGCCAGCAGTCACCCCCAGGGACAAGAGACCCAGTACTTC
CASSHPQGQETQYF
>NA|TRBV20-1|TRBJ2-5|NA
TGCAGTGCTAGTTCAAACCGGGCCGCGGGGGAGACCCAGTACTTC
CSASSNRAAGETQYF
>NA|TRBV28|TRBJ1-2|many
TGTGCCAGCAGTTTACCAGGGTTTTATGGCTACACCTTC
CASSLPGFYGYTF
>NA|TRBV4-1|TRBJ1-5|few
TGCGCCAGCAGCCAGTATTATAGCAATCAGCCCCAGCATTTT
CASSQYYSNQPQHF
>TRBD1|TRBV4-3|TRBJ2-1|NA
TGCGCCAGCAGCCAAAAGGGCCCCCGACAGGGGTCCTACAATGAGCAGTTCTTC
CASSQKGPRQGSYNEQFF
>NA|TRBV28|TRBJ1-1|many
TGTGCCAGCAGTACATATCCGGGACCGAGGAACACTGAAGCTTTCTTT
CASSTYPGPRNTEAFF
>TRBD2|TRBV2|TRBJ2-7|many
TGTGCCAGCAGTGTGTCTAGCGGGAGAAGGAGCGACGAGCAGTACTTC
CASSVSSGRRSDEQYF
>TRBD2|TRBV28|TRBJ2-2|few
TGTGCCAGCAGTTGGCGGCGGACTAGCGGGAGGGGCACCGGGGAGCTGTTTTTT
CASSWRRTSGRGTGELFF
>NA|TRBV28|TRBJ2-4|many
TGTGCCAGCAGCCGTATCGAGACAGGAAACATTCAGTACTTC
CASSRIETGNIQYF
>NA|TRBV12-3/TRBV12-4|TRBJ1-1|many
TGTGCCAGCACCCGGGGTGGGCACACTGAAGCTTTCTTT
CASTRGGHTEAFF
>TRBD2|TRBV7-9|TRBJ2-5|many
TGTGCCAGCAGCGTTCGATGGGGGGGAGCCGAAGAGACCCAGTACTTC
CASSVRWGGAEETQYF
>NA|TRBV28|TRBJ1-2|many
TGTGCCAGCTTTTCCCTAAAAAGAGGGAGCAACTATGGCTACACCTTC
CASFSLKRGSNYGYTF
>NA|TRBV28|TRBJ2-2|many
TGTGCCAGCAGAGGATGGGGAGATACCGGGGAGCTGTTTTTT
CASRGWGDTGELFF
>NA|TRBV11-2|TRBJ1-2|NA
TGTGCCAGCAGCTTAGGGGGCAGCGTCTATGGCTACACCTTC
CASSLGGSVYGYTF
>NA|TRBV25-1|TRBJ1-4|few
TGTGCCAGGTTTCCGGGGGTTAAAATGACTAATGAAAAACTGTTTTTT
CARFPGVKMTNEKLFF
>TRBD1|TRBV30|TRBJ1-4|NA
TGTGCCTGGGAGGGAGGGGGCGTAGGGAAACTGTTTTTT
CAWEGGGVGKLFF
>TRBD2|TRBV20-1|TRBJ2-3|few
TGCAGTGCTCCCGGGACTAGCGTAACAGATACGCAGTATTTT
CSAPGTSVTDTQYF
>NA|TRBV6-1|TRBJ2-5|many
TGTGCCAGCAGAGACACCGGGCACCCGTCAGAGACCCAGTACTTC
CASRDTGHPSETQYF
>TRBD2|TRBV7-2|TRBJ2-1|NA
TGTGCCAGCAGCTCTTTAGCGGGAGGTAAATACAATGAGCAGTTCTTC
CASSSLAGGKYNEQFF
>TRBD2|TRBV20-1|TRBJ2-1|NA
TGCAGTGCTAGAAGGGAGGGGACTAGCATCTACAATGAGCAGTTCTTC
CSARREGTSIYNEQFF
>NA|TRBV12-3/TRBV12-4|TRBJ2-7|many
TGTGCCAGCAGTCAAGATAGGACCTATGACGACTCTGGCGAGCAGTACTTC
CASSQDRTYDDSGEQYF
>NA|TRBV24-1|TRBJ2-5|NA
TGTGCCACCAGTGATTTCCGTGACACCTCCAAAGAGACCCAGTACTTC
CATSDFRDTSKETQYF
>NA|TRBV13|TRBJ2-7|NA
TGTGCCAGCAGCTTCGGGGATTTCTACGAGCAGTACTTC
CASSFGDFYEQYF
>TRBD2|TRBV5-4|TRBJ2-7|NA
TGTGCCAGCAGCCCCGGACTAGCGGGATCTTCCTACGAGCAGTACTTC
CASSPGLAGSSYEQYF
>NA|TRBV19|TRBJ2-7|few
TGTGCCAGTAGTATTTCAGGATTACGGGAGCAGTACTTC
CASSISGLREQYF
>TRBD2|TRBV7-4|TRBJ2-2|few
TGTGCCAGCAGACCTAGCGGGACCAACACCGGGGAGCTGTTTTTT
CASRPSGTNTGELFF
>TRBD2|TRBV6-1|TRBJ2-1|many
TGTGCCAGCAGGGGACTAGCGGGAGGGCACAATGAGCAGTTCTTC
CASRGLAGGHNEQFF
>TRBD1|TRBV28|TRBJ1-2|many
TGTGCCAGCAGTACCACAGGGGGCTCCCCTATGGCTGGCTACACCTTC
CASSTTGGSPMAGYTF